This is a list of T cell receptor beta chains from one sample in a study of cytomegalovirus exposure and HLA in healthy donors. Clones were sequenced by immunoSEQ multiplex PCR, and TCRdb holds only the in-frame ones, with some missing. The table has 140,000 to 150,000 clones, 80% to 95% seen once. The material sequenced was PBMCs. Every receptor here comes from a man between 18 and 29 years old in good health and CMV-seronegative. CDR3s include the opening cysteine and the closing phenylalanine or tryptophan. Each record gives: clone size, D gene, J gene, V gene, CDR3 protein, CDR3 DNA. The D gene is left open where the match is weak. Clone size appears in some rows only: once, few, many, or a class for an expanded clone.

clone size: NA
D gene: NA
J gene: TRBJ2-7
V gene: TRBV27
CDR3 protein: CASSLIWGPTYEQYF
CDR3 DNA: TGTGCCAGCAGTTTAATATGGGGGCCTACCTACGAGCAGTACTTC

clone size: NA
D gene: NA
J gene: TRBJ1-1
V gene: TRBV7-9
CDR3 protein: CASRVGGTEAFF
CDR3 DNA: TGTGCCAGCAGGGTAGGGGGCACTGAAGCTTTCTTT

clone size: NA
D gene: NA
J gene: TRBJ2-7
V gene: TRBV5-1
CDR3 protein: CASSLDRSYEQYF
CDR3 DNA: TGCGCCAGCAGCTTGGACAGGAGCTACGAGCAGTACTTC

clone size: NA
D gene: TRBD1
J gene: TRBJ2-2
V gene: TRBV4-2
CDR3 protein: CASSQGAGRTGSGELFF
CDR3 DNA: TGTGCCAGCAGCCAAGGTGCTGGTCGGACAGGGTCCGGGGAGCTGTTTTTT

clone size: few
D gene: TRBD2
J gene: TRBJ2-2
V gene: TRBV19
CDR3 protein: CASSFGGATGELFF
CDR3 DNA: TGTGCCAGTAGTTTCGGGGGGGCCACCGGGGAGCTGTTTTTT

clone size: NA
D gene: NA
J gene: TRBJ2-1
V gene: TRBV5-6
CDR3 protein: CASSSPGRGPSGNYNEQFF
CDR3 DNA: TGTGCCAGCAGCTCGCCGGGCAGGGGGCCAAGCGGGAACTACAATGAGCAGTTCTTC

clone size: NA
D gene: NA
J gene: TRBJ1-2
V gene: TRBV28
CDR3 protein: CASSLRGAETF
CDR3 DNA: TGTGCCAGCAGTTTAAGGGGTGCTGAAACCTTC

clone size: NA
D gene: TRBD1
J gene: TRBJ1-6
V gene: TRBV5-5
CDR3 protein: CASSSRTGGPNSPLHF
CDR3 DNA: TGTGCCAGCAGCTCCCGGACAGGGGGCCCCAATTCACCCCTCCACTTT

clone size: NA
D gene: TRBD2
J gene: TRBJ2-7
V gene: TRBV7-3
CDR3 protein: CASSRGASGSYEQYF
CDR3 DNA: TGTGCCAGCAGCAGAGGGGCTAGCGGGAGTTACGAGCAGTACTTC

clone size: NA
D gene: NA
J gene: TRBJ1-5
V gene: TRBV7-9
CDR3 protein: CASSLNREPNQPQHF
CDR3 DNA: TGTGCCAGCAGCTTAAACAGGGAGCCCAATCAGCCCCAGCATTTT

clone size: NA
D gene: TRBD2
J gene: TRBJ2-5
V gene: TRBV27
CDR3 protein: CASSLGLAGGAQETQYF
CDR3 DNA: TGTGCCAGCAGTCTTGGACTAGCGGGGGGGGCCCAAGAGACCCAGTACTTC

clone size: NA
D gene: NA
J gene: TRBJ1-1
V gene: TRBV11-3
CDR3 protein: CASSSRGTEAFF
CDR3 DNA: TGTGCCAGCAGTTCACGGGGTACTGAAGCTTTCTTT

clone size: NA
D gene: NA
J gene: TRBJ1-1
V gene: TRBV5-1
CDR3 protein: CASSLSGGRTEAFF
CDR3 DNA: TGCGCCAGCAGCTTGAGCGGAGGGAGGACTGAAGCTTTCTTT

clone size: NA
D gene: NA
J gene: TRBJ1-1
V gene: TRBV30
CDR3 protein: CAWSGGAWNTEAFF
CDR3 DNA: TGTGCCTGGAGCGGAGGGGCCTGGAACACTGAAGCTTTCTTT

clone size: few
D gene: NA
J gene: TRBJ1-2
V gene: TRBV30
CDR3 protein: CAWSNTGGYGYTF
CDR3 DNA: TGTGCCTGGTCAAATACGGGGGGCTATGGCTACACCTTC

clone size: NA
D gene: NA
J gene: TRBJ2-7
V gene: TRBV6-1
CDR3 protein: CASSLGGQNKAEQYF
CDR3 DNA: TGTGCCAGCAGCCTGGGGGGACAGAACAAGGCCGAGCAGTACTTC

clone size: NA
D gene: NA
J gene: TRBJ2-4
V gene: TRBV21-1
CDR3 protein: CASSKGQDKGKAKNIQYF
CDR3 DNA: TGTGCCAGCAGCAAAGGACAGGACAAAGGTAAAGCCAAAAACATTCAGTACTTC

clone size: NA
D gene: NA
J gene: TRBJ1-5
V gene: TRBV2
CDR3 protein: CASGGTNNQPQHF
CDR3 DNA: TGTGCCAGCGGCGGGACCAACAATCAGCCCCAGCATTTT

clone size: NA
D gene: NA
J gene: TRBJ2-2
V gene: TRBV5-1
CDR3 protein: CASSRGETGELFF
CDR3 DNA: TGCGCCAGCAGCAGAGGAGAAACCGGGGAGCTGTTTTTT

clone size: NA
D gene: TRBD1
J gene: TRBJ1-5
V gene: TRBV27
CDR3 protein: CASSAGTGDQPQHF
CDR3 DNA: TGTGCCAGCAGTGCCGGGACAGGGGATCAGCCCCAGCATTTT

clone size: NA
D gene: TRBD1
J gene: TRBJ2-1
V gene: TRBV10-3
CDR3 protein: CAIRDRGQTYNEQFF
CDR3 DNA: TGTGCCATCAGGGACAGGGGGCAAACTTACAATGAGCAGTTCTTC

clone size: NA
D gene: TRBD1
J gene: TRBJ1-5
V gene: TRBV2
CDR3 protein: CASTGGFDNQPQHF
CDR3 DNA: TGTGCCAGCACAGGGGGGTTTGACAATCAGCCCCAGCATTTT

clone size: NA
D gene: TRBD1
J gene: TRBJ1-4
V gene: TRBV11-3
CDR3 protein: CASSSGTEHEKLFF
CDR3 DNA: TGTGCCAGCAGCTCGGGGACAGAACATGAAAAACTGTTTTTT

clone size: NA
D gene: NA
J gene: TRBJ2-2
V gene: TRBV7-7
CDR3 protein: CASSLGQNTGELFF
CDR3 DNA: TGTGCCAGCAGCTTAGGACAAAACACCGGGGAGCTGTTTTTT

clone size: NA
D gene: TRBD2
J gene: TRBJ2-1
V gene: TRBV6-5
CDR3 protein: CASSYPMVAGRNEQFF
CDR3 DNA: TGTGCCAGCAGTTACCCAATGGTAGCGGGGAGGAATGAGCAGTTCTTC

clone size: NA
D gene: NA
J gene: TRBJ2-2
V gene: TRBV2
CDR3 protein: CASRRGGIVGELFF
CDR3 DNA: TGTGCCAGCAGACGTGGAGGTATTGTCGGGGAGCTGTTTTTT

clone size: NA
D gene: NA
J gene: TRBJ1-5
V gene: TRBV9
CDR3 protein: CASSVDTGNQPQHF
CDR3 DNA: TGTGCCAGCAGCGTAGATACAGGCAATCAGCCCCAGCATTTT

clone size: NA
D gene: NA
J gene: TRBJ1-1
V gene: TRBV30
CDR3 protein: CAWSLLGAEAFF
CDR3 DNA: TGTGCCTGGTCGTTATTGGGCGCTGAAGCTTTCTTT

clone size: NA
D gene: TRBD1
J gene: TRBJ1-4
V gene: TRBV7-9
CDR3 protein: CASSLPGQGPREKLFF
CDR3 DNA: TGTGCCAGCAGCTTACCGGGACAGGGGCCACGGGAAAAACTGTTTTTT